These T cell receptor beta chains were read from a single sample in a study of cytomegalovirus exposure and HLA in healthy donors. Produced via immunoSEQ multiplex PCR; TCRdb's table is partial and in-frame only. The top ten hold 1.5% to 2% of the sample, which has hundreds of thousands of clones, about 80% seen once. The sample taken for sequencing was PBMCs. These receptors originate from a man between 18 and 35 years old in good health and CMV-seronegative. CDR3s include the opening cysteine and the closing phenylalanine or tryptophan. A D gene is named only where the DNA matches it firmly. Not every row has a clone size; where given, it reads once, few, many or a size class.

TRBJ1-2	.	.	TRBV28	CASTTGEGRYGYTF	TGTGCCAGCACCACCGGGGAGGGTCGTTATGGCTACACCTTC
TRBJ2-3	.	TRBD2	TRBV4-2	CASGRGGSGDTQYF	TGTGCCAGCGGGCGGGGCGGGAGTGGAGATACGCAGTATTTT
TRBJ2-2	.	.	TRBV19	CASSIGRGNTGELFF	TGTGCCAGTAGTATAGGCAGGGGTAACACCGGGGAGCTGTTTTTT
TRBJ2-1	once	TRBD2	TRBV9	CASSPGGGYNEQFF	TGTGCCAGCAGCCCGGGGGGGGGCTACAATGAGCAGTTCTTC
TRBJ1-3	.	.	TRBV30	CAWTRPSESGNTIYF	TGTGCCTGGACTCGGCCGAGCGAGTCTGGAAACACCATATATTTT
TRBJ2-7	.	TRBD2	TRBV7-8	CASSAGLAGGPYEQYF	TGTGCCAGCAGCGCCGGACTAGCGGGAGGGCCCTACGAGCAGTACTTC
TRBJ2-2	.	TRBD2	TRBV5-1	CASSRTSGGDTGELFF	TGCGCCAGCAGCCGGACTAGCGGGGGGGACACCGGGGAGCTGTTTTTT
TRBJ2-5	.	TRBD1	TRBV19	CASAEQGALLQTQYF	TGTGCCAGTGCTGAACAGGGGGCGCTTCTTCAGACCCAGTACTTC
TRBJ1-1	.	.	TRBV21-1	CASSKVIGNRVVSEAFF	TGTGCCAGCAGCAAAGTTATAGGCAACAGGGTGGTATCTGAAGCTTTCTTT
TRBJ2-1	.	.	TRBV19	CASSGEQGIKNEQFF	TGTGCCAGTAGTGGGGAACAGGGTATTAAGAATGAGCAGTTCTTC
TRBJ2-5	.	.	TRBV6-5	CASSYLGGKTQYF	TGTGCCAGCAGTTACTTGGGGGGAAAGACCCAGTACTTC
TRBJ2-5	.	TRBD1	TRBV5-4	CASSFTGTEETQYF	TGTGCCAGCAGCTTTACCGGGACAGAGGAGACCCAGTACTTC
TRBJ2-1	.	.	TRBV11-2	CASSLLGQSSYNEQFF	TGTGCCAGCAGCCTATTAGGACAGAGCTCCTACAATGAGCAGTTCTTC
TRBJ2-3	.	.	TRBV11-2	CASSQPEGTQYF	TGTGCCAGCAGCCAACCGGAGGGTACGCAGTATTTT
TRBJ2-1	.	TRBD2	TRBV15	CATSRGLLAERASYNEQFF	TGTGCCACCAGCAGGGGGCTTCTAGCGGAGCGCGCGTCCTACAATGAGCAGTTCTTC
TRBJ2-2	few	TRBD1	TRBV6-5	CATRDRVVFGELFF	TGTGCCACCCGGGACAGGGTGGTATTCGGGGAGCTGTTTTTT
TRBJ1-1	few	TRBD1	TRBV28	CASSFPTGGAEAFF	TGTGCCAGCAGTTTTCCTACAGGGGGCGCTGAAGCTTTCTTT
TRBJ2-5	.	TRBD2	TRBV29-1	CSVGLAGTETQYF	TGCAGCGTTGGGCTAGCGGGAACGGAGACCCAGTACTTC
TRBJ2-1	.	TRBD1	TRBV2	CASRGQGADNEQFF	TGTGCCAGCAGGGGACAGGGGGCTGACAATGAGCAGTTCTTC
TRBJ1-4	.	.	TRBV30	CALGQGANEKLFF	TGTGCCTTGGGGCAGGGTGCTAATGAAAAACTGTTTTTT